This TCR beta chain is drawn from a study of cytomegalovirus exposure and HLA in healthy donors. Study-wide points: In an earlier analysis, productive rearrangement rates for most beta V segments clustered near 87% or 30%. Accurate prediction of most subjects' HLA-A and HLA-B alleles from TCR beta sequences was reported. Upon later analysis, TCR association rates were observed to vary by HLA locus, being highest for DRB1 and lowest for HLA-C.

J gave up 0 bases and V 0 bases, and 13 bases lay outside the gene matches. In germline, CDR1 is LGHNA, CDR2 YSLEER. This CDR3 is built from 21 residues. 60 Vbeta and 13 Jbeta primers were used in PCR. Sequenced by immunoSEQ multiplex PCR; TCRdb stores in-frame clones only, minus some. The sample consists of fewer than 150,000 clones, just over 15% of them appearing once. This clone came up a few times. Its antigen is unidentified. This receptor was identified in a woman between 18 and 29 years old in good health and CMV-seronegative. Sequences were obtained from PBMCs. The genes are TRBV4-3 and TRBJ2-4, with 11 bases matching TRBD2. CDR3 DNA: TGCGCCAGCAGCCAAGAAAATGCGGTAGCGGGGGGGGCTATAGCCAAAAACATTCAGTACTTC. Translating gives CASSQENAVAGGAIAKNIQYF.